This TCR beta chain came from a study of human T cells and chemical hapten exposure. Whole-study context: Readings were taken at 6 days from patch tests that had applied 0.01% DPC to the upper back.

What the library attached to individual cDNA molecules were unique molecular identifiers. TCRdb reprocessed the RACE reads with MiXCR, giving one entry per CDR3 protein. The sample shows around 71,000 distinct CDR3 sequences, 9.8% of them seen only once. This clonotype came up many times. Time point specified: patch test 1, 2 weeks after DPC sensitization. Sample treatment: therapeutic diphenylcyclopropenone sensitization with weekly scalp DPC. The CDR3 consists of 14 residues. Germline CDR1 is KGHSH and CDR2 is LQKENI. The V segment lost 4 bases and the J segment 3 bases; nucleotides outside the gene matches: 5.

The gene calls are TRBV18 and TRBJ2-7; 8 nucleotides align to TRBD2. The material sequenced was whole blood, taken in connection with sensitization to the hapten diphenylcyclopropenone (DPC). The source is a woman in her thirties or forties with alopecia areata. Some clones in this sample may be carry-over from other donors' samples. The CDR3 region is CASSQASGYYEQYF. The DNA for the CDR3 is TGTGCCAGCTCACAGGCTAGCGGGTACTACGAGCAGTACTTC.